The entry that follows covers one T cell receptor beta chain sequence. As yet, its antigen is unknown. TCRdb re-analysed the 5' RACE reads in MiXCR, keeping a single row per CDR3 protein. The profile shows 500,000 to 550,000 distinct CDR3 sequences, just over 20% of them singletons. These data are taken from a study of T-cell memory formation after mild COVID-19. Study-level information: Each donor largely had its own TCR clusters. General study results and limits: Day 15 to 85 contracting clones showed balanced CD4/CD8; day 15 to 37 expanders favored CD4+.

The germline gives CDR1 GTSNPN, CDR2 SVGIG (reference sequence). The CDR3 loop spans 14 amino acids. The V segment lost 3 bases and the J segment 7 bases; nucleotides outside the gene matches: 11. The sample comprised PBMCs or a T cell subset sorted from them (not recorded which). This TCR was recovered from an adult woman who had mild COVID-19 (a few samples of this study predate the infection). Cell type and time point are not known. V usage is TRBV30 and J usage is TRBJ2-7, with 8 bases matching TRBD1. The DNA for the CDR3 is TGTGCCTGGAGAGGGACAGGTGCATGGAGGGAGCAGTACTTC. Translating gives CAWRGTGAWREQYF.